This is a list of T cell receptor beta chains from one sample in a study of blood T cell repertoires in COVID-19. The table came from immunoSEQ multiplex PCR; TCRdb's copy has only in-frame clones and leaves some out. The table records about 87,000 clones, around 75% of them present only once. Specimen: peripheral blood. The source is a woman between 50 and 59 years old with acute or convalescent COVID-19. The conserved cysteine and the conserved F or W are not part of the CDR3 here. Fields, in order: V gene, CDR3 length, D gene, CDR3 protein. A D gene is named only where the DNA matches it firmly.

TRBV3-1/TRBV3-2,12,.,ASSQSAGRIGYT
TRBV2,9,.,ASSYSNTQY
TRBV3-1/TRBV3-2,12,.,ASSQTPNTGGYT
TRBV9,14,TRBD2,ASSVLAGGPYNEQF
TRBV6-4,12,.,ASSAAESTDTQY
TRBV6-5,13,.,ASCIAFNSNQPQH
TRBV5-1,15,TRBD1,ASSFGPGQGVDTEAF
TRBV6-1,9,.,ASSDRGGYT
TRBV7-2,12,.,ASSLPGSDQPQH
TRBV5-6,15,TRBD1,ASSFLDRRLAKNIQY
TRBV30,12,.,AWMRYFSNTEAF
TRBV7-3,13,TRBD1,ASSYGQGAYNEQF
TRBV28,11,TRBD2,ASGLASRETQY
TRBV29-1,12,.,SVVGEEENTEAF
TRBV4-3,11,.,ASSQEAEAEAF
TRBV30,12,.,AWNQGALDQPQH
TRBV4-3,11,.,ASSPRNRDGYT
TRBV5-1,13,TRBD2,ASSLYSGGASEQF
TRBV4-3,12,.,ASSQSGDNQPQH
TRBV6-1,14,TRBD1,ASSEVRRGGWETQY
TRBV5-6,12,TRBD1,ASSTDYRGEGYT
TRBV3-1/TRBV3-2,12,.,ASSQGQGPYEQY
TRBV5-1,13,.,ASSLMGDDTGELF
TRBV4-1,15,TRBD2,ASSQDETSGWVETQY
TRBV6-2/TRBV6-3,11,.,ASSGDRRYGYT
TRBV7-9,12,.,ATKTGSSYNEQF
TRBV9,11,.,ASRGGGTDTQY
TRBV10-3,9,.,AISPGNTIY
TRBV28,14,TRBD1,ASSSPGTGLSYEQY
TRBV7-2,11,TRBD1,ASSPDRAYEQY
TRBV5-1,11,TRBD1,ASSSTGDQPQH
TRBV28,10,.,ASSLWRYGYT
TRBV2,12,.,ASSWARLNTEAF
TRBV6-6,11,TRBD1,ASSPTGERGYT
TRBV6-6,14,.,ASSYSSPGVNTEAF
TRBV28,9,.,ASSLPYGYT
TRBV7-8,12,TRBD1,ASSSTGVNQPQH
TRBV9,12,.,ASSTGTLRYEQY
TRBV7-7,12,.,ASSFDTLTGELF
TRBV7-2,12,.,ASSPGLYRYEQY
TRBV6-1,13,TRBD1,ASSDGTGIYYGYT
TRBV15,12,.,ATSRDVEGYGYT
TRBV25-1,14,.,ASSDPGQGGPDTQY
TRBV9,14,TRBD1,ASSSEGTAYQETQY
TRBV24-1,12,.,ATSDYHSNQPQH
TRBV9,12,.,ASSSQGTGNTIY
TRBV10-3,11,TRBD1,ASQTGGSTEAF
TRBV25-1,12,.,ASSLAGWDSPLH